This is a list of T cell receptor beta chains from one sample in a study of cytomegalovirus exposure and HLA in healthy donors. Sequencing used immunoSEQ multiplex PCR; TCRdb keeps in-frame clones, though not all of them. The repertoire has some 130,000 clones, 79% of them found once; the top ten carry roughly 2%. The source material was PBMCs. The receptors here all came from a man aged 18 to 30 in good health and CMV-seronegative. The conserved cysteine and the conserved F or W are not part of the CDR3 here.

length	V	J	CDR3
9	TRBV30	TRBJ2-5	AHQGGETQY
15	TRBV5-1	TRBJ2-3	ASSLALPATSTDTQY
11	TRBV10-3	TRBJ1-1	AIIKGQGAEAF
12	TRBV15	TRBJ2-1	ATSIGTSSDEQF
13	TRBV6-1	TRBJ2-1	ASRLAGVSYNEQF
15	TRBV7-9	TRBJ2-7	ASSLASGQGVSYEQY
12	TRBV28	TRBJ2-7	ASSFTESSYEQY
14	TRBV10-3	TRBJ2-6	AINPGLSSGANVLT
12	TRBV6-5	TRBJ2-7	ASSSLAGAYEQY
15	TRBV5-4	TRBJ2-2	ASSPKSGTGITGELF
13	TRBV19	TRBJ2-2	ATSLGLANTGELF
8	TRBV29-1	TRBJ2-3	SGAADTQY
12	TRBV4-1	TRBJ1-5	ASSPTPAGQPQH
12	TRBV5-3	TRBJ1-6	ARSGGAVRSPLH
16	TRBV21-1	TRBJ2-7	ASSEDVKVGQGICEQY
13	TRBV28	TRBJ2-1	ASRRDGTDGGEQF
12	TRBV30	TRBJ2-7	AWSGSAGGGKQY
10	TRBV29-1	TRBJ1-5	SVEEANQPQH
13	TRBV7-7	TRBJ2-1	ASSPTGGQYNEQF
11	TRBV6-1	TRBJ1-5	ASTTNSNQPQH
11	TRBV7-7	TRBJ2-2	ASSPFQTGELF
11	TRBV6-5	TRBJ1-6	ASTWQKNSPLH
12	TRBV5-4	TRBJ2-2	ASSEVGGSGELF
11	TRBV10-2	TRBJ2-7	ASSEFGGYEQY
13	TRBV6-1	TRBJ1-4	ARRGQGVMGQKLF
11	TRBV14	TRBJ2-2	ASSLFTVGELF
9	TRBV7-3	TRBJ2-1	ASSASGEQF
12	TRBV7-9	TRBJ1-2	ASSAVHDGYGYT
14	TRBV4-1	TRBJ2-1	ASSHPRQGSYNEQF
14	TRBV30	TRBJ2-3	AWSGNRGFFTDTQY
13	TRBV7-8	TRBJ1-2	ASSPGQGGSYGYT
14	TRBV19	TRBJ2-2	ASIRPGQGSSGELF
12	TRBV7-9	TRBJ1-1	ASSTRRGNTEAF
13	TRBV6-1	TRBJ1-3	ASRLQTVSGNTIY
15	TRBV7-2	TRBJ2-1	ASSLALPSGKVNEQF
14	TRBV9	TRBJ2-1	ASSGLAGESYNEQF
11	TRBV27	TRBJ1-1	ASSFNRGYEAF
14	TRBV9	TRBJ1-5	ASSVGEGGGNQPQH
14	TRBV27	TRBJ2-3	ASSLSIAGRGDTQY
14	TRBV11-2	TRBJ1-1	ASSSSPTGTGTEAF
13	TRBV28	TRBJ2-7	ASSLGQGAIGEQY
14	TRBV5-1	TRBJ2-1	ASSYQPGQGDNEQF
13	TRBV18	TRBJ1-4	ASSVAAARLEKLF
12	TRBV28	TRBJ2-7	ASSTWGLSYEQY
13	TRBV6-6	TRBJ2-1	ASIPADRSYNEQF
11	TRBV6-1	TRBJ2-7	ASSVSLWGEIY
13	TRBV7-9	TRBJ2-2	ASSPSVRFFGELF
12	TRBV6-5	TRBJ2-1	ASSYRDSNNEQF
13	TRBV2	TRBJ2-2	ASSGQGLGTGELF
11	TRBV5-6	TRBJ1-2	ASSRDSNYGYT
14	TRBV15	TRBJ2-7	ATSRGGGVSSYEQY
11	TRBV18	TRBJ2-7	ASSPGTGYEQY
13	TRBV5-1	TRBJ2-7	ASSFGGTGAYEQY
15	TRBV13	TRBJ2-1	ASSTHRASGSLSEQF
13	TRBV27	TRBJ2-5	ASSSILAGMETQY